This TCR beta chain was captured in a study of PD-1 blockade in classical Hodgkin lymphoma. Study-wide results and caveats: CD4+ but not CD8+ TCR diversity rose significantly by C4D1. Possibly reflecting disease activity or prior therapy, repertoire differences have causes that remain undefined. Relative to healthy donors, newly diagnosed patients reportedly had lower baseline TCR diversity, which was reported as lower still in relapsed/refractory patients. Lower baseline TCR diversity marked trial partial responders and progressors.

In every patient, relapse followed autologous stem cell transplantation, while exposure to brentuximab vedotin differed. Remarks on this clone: Its antigen is unidentified.

This table comes from immunoSEQ multiplex PCR, and its TCRdb copy is limited to in-frame clones, with some not included. The sample yields around 41,000 clones, under 75% seen once. Looked up from germline, CDR1 is SGHRS and CDR2 is YFSETQ. The CDR3 has 13 residues. Trimming pared 7 bases from V and 0 bases from J, leaving 10 bases between. Here the sequenced sample was peripheral blood mononuclear cells (PBMCs), taken before the second cycle of nivolumab. V is TRBV5-1 and J is TRBJ1-1, with D perhaps TRBD1 (6 bases). The origin of this receptor is a human donor with classical Hodgkin lymphoma. The CDR3 DNA follows: TGCGCCAGCGGTCAGGGGTTGAACACTGAAGCTTTCTTT. It specifies CASGQGLNTEAFF.